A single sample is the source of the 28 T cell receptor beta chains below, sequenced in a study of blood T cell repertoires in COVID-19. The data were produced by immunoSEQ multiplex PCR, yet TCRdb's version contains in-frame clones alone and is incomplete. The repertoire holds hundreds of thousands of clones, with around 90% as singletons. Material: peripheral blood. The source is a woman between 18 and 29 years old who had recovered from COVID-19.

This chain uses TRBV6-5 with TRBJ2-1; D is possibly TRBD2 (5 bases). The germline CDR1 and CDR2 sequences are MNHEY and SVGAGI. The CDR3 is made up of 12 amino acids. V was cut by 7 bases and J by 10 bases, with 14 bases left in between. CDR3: CASTGLRVEQFF. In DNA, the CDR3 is TGTGCCAGCACCGGTTTGCGGGTCGAGCAGTTCTTC.

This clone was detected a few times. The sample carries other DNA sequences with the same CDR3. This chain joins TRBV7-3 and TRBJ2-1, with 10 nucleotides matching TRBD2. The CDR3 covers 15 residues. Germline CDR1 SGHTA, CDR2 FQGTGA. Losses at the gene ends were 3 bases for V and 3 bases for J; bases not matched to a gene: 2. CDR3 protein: CASSLLAGDYNEQFF. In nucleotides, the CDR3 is TGTGCCAGCAGCTTGCTAGCGGGGGACTACAATGAGCAGTTCTTC.

CDR3 nucleotide sequence: TGTGCCAGCAGTTACCCAGGGCAGGAAAAACTGTTTTTT. Its protein is CASSYPGQEKLFF. The chain combines TRBV6-5 with TRBJ1-4; possible D gene TRBD1, 5 bases. Trimming took off 2 bases at V and 8 bases at J, with 9 bases between the two ends. Germline V CDR1 and CDR2: MNHEY, SVGAGI. This CDR3 region has 13 residues.

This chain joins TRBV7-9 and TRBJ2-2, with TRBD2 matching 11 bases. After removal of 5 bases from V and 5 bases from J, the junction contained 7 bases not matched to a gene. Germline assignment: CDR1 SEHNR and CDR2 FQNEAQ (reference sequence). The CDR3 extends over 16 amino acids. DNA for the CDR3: TGTGCCAGCAGCCCTACTAGCGGGAGTTGGACCGGGGAGCTGTTTTTT. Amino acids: CASSPTSGSWTGELFF.

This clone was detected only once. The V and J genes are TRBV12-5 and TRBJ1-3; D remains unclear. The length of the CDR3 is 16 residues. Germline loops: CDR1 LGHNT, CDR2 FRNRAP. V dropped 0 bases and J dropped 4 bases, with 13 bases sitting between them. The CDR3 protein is CASGLVRVGGGNTIYF. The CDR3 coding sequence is TGTGCTAGTGGTTTGGTACGTGTCGGAGGAGGAAACACCATATATTTT. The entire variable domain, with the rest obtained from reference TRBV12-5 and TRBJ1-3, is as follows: DARVTQTPRHKVTEMGQEVTMRCQPILGHNTVFWYRQTMMQGLELLAYFRNRAPLDDSGMPKDRFSAEMPDATLATLKIQPSEPRDSAVYFCASGLVRVGGGNTIYFGEGSWLTVV.

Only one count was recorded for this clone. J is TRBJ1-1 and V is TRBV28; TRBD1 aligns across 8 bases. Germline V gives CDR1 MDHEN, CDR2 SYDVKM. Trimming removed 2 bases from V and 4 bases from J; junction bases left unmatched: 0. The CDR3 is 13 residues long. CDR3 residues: CASSLDRGTEAFF. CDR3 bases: TGTGCCAGCAGTTTAGACAGGGGCACTGAAGCTTTCTTT.

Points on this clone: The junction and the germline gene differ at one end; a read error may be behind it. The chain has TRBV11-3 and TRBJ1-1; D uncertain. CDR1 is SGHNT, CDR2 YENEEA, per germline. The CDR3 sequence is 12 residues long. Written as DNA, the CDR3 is TGTGCCAGCAGCTTAGGCGAGACTGAGGCTTTCTTT. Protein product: CASSLGETEAFF.

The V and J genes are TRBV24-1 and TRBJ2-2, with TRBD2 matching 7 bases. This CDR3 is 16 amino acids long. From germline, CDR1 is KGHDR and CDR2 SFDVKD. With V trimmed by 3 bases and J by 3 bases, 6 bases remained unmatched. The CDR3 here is CATSDRPGGHTGELFF. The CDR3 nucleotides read TGTGCCACCAGTGATCGACCGGGAGGTCACACCGGGGAGCTGTTTTTT.

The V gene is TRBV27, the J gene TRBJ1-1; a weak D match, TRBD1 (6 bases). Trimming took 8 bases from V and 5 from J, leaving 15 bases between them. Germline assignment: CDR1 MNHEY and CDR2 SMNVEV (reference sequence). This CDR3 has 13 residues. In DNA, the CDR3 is TGTGCCAGCCAAACAGGAAGGGGGACTGAAGCTTTCTTT. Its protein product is CASQTGRGTEAFF.

CDR3 nucleotide sequence: TGTGCCAGCAGCCCATTTGGACAGGGCTCGGAGACCCAGTACTTC. This sequence encodes CASSPFGQGSETQYF. The genes are TRBV5-5 and TRBJ2-5, with 8 bases lining up with TRBD1. The CDR3 spans 15 residues. The V gene's germline CDR1 is SGHKS and CDR2 YYEKEE (reference sequence). J was trimmed by 5 bases and V by 4 bases; bases with no gene match: 10.

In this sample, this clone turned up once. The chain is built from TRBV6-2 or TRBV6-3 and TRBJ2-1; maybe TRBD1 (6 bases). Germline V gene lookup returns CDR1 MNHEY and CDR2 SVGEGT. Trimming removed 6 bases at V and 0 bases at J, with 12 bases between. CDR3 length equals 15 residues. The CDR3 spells CASSLQGSSYNEQFF. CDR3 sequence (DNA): TGTGCCAGCAGCCTACAGGGAAGCTCCTACAATGAGCAGTTCTTC.

The CDR3 loop reads CATSSPGTGNTEAFF. The CDR3 DNA is TGTGCCACCAGCAGCCCAGGAACAGGGAACACTGAAGCTTTCTTT. The chain carries TRBV15 and TRBJ1-1; possibly TRBD1 for D (5 bases). Germline V CDR1 and CDR2: LNHNV, YYDKDF (reference sequence). Trimming removed 3 bases from V and 1 base from J, with 12 bases in between. This CDR3 is built from 15 residues.

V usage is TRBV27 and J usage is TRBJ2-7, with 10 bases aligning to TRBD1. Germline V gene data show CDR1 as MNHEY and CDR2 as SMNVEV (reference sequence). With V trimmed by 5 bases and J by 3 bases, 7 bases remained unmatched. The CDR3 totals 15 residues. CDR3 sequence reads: CASSRAGDRGYEQYF. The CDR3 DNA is TGTGCCAGCAGTCGGGCGGGGGACAGGGGCTACGAGCAGTACTTC.

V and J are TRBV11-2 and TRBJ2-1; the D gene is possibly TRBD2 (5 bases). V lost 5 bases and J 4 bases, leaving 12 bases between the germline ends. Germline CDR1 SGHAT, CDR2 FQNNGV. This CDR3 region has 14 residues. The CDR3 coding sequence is TGTGCCAGCAGCCCAACCGGGGAATACAATGAGCAGTTCTTC. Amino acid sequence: CASSPTGEYNEQFF.

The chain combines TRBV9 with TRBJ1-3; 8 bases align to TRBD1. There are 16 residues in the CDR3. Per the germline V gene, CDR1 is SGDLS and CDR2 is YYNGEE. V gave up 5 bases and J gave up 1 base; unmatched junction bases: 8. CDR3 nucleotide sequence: TGTGCCAGCAGTCGACACGACAGGGGTTCTGGAAACACCATATATTTT. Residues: CASSRHDRGSGNTIYF.

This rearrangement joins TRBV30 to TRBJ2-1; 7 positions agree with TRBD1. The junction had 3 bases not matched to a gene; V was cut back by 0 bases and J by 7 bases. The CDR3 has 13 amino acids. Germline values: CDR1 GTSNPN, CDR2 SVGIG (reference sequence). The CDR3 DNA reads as TGTGCCTGGAGTGTAACAGGGGCAAATGAGCAGTTCTTC. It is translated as CAWSVTGANEQFF.

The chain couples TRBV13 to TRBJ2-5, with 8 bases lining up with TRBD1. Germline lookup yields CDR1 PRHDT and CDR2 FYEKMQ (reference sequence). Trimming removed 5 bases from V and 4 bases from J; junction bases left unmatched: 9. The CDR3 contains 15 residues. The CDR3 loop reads CASSPRTGSGETQYF. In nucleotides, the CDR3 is TGTGCCAGCAGCCCCCGGACAGGGTCGGGAGAGACCCAGTACTTC. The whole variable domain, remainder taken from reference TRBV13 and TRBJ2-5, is AAGVIQSPRHLIKEKRETATLKCYPIPRHDTVYWYQQGPGQDPQFLISFYEKMQSDKGSIPDRFSAQQFSDYHSELNMSSLELGDSALYFCASSPRTGSGETQYFGPGTRLLVL.

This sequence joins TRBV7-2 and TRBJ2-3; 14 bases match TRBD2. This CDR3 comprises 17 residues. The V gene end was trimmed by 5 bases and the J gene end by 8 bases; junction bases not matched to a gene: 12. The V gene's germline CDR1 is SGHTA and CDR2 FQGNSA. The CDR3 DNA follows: TGTGCCAGCAGCCCGACGACTAGCGGGAGGGGGCGTCGTACGCAGTATTTT. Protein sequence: CASSPTTSGRGRRTQYF.

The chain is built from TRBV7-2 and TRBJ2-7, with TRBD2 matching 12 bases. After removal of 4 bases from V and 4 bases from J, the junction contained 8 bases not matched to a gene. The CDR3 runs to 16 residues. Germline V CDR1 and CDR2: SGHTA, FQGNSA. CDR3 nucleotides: TGTGCCAGCAGCTCCAGGACTAGCGGGAACCCATACGAGCAGTACTTC. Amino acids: CASSSRTSGNPYEQYF.

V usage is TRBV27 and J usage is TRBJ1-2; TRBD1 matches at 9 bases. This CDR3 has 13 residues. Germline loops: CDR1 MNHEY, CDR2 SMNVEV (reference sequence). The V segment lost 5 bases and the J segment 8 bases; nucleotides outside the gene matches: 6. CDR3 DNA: TGTGCCAGCAGTGAAAGGACAGGGGTAGGCTACACCTTC. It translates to CASSERTGVGYTF.

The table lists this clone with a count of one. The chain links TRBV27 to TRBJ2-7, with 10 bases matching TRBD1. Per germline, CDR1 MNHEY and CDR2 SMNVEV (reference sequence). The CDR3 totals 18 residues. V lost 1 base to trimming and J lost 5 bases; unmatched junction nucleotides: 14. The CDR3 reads CASSLLDRGWGRYHEQYF. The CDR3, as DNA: TGTGCCAGCAGTTTATTGGACAGGGGGTGGGGTCGGTACCACGAGCAGTACTTC.

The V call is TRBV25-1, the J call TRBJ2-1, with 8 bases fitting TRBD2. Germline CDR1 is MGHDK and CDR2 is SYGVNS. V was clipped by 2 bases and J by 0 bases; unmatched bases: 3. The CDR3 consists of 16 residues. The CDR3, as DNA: TGTGCCAGCAGTGAAGGTCGGGAGGGCTCCTACAATGAGCAGTTCTTC. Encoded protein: CASSEGREGSYNEQFF.

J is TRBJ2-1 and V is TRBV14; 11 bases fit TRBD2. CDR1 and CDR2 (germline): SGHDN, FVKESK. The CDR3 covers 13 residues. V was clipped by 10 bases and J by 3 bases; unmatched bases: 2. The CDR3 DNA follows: TGTGCCACCACTAGCGGGAGCTACAATGAGCAGTTCTTC. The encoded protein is CATTSGSYNEQFF.

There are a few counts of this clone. DNA of the CDR3: TGTGCCAGCAGCCAAGTGGCCGGGAGCGGGTACGAGCAGTACTTC. Amino acid sequence: CASSQVAGSGYEQYF. The rearrangement joins TRBV4-2 to TRBJ2-7; tentative D call: TRBD2 (6 bases). Trimming shortened V by 1 base and J by 4 bases, and 14 bases separated the two germline ends. This CDR3 comprises 15 residues. Germline CDR1 and CDR2: LGHNA and YNFKEQ.

CDR3: CSVAFTYEQYF. CDR3 sequence (DNA): TGCAGCGTCGCCTTCACTTACGAGCAGTACTTC. V gene TRBV29-1 combines with J gene TRBJ2-7; no clear D gene. Trimming pared 6 bases from V and 4 bases from J, leaving 10 bases between. This CDR3 is built from 11 residues. Germline-derived CDR1 and CDR2 are SQVTM and ANQGSEA.

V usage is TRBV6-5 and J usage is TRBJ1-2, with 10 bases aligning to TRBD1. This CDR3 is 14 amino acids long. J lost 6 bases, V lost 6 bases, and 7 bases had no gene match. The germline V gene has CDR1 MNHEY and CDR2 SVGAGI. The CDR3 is CASSSDRGRDGYTF. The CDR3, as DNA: TGTGCCAGCAGCTCAGACAGGGGGCGAGATGGCTACACCTTC.

The CDR3 DNA reads TGTGCCAGCAGCCAAACTTTTAGGGGGTTGAACACTGAAGCTTTCTTT. This codes for CASSQTFRGLNTEAFF. This sequence joins TRBV3-1 (or the pseudogene TRBV3-2) and TRBJ1-1; possible D gene TRBD1, 6 bases. V dropped 2 bases and J dropped 0 bases, with 13 bases sitting between them. Germline V gives CDR1 LGHDT, CDR2 YNNKEL (reference sequence). The CDR3 totals 16 residues.

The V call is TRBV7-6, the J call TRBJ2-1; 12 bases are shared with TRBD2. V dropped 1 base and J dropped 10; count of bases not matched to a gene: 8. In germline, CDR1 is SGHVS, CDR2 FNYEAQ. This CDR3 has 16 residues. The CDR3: CASSLDPSGRAGEQFF. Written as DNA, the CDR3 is TGTGCCAGCAGCTTAGATCCTAGCGGGAGGGCCGGGGAGCAGTTCTTC.